This passage covers 31 T cell receptor beta chains from one sample sequenced in a study of OX40 agonist ivuxolimab in advanced cancers. Using immunoSEQ multiplex PCR, the repertoire was profiled, and TCRdb retains in-frame clones only, with some absent. The sample contains 45,000 to 70,000 clones, 83% of which appear only once. This sample comprised CD4+ or CD8+ T cells sorted from blood, obtained in a trial of the OX40 agonist ivuxolimab. The receptors shown here come from an adult with an advanced solid tumor such as melanoma, head and neck, liver or kidney cancer.

The rearrangement links TRBV28 to TRBJ1-3, with 8 bases fitting TRBD1. From germline, CDR1 is MDHEN and CDR2 SYDVKM. V shed 2 bases and J 0 bases; nucleotides not matched to a gene: 9. The length of the CDR3 is 18 residues. The CDR3 DNA is TGTGCCAGCAGTTTACCCGGACAGGGACTCGCCTCTGGAAACACCATATATTTT. As protein: CASSLPGQGLASGNTIYF. The full variable domain, its missing parts supplied by reference TRBV28 and TRBJ1-3, is DVKVTQSSRYLVKRTGEKVFLECVQDMDHENMFWYRQDPGLGLRLIYFSYDVKMKEKGDIPEGYSVSREKKERFSLILESASTNQTSMYLCASSLPGQGLASGNTIYFGEGSWLTVV.

The chain is built from TRBV6-6 and TRBJ2-7, with D possibly being TRBD2 (6 bases). V was trimmed by 4 bases and J by 3 bases, leaving 10 bases between them. The CDR3 sequence is 13 residues long. CDR1 is MNHNY, CDR2 SVGAGI, per germline (reference sequence). As DNA, the CDR3 is TGTGCCAGCAGTTTAGCGGTAAACTACGAGCAGTACTTC. It codes for CASSLAVNYEQYF.

The rearrangement uses TRBV30 and TRBJ2-7; tentative D call: TRBD1 (6 bases). CDR1 GTSNPN and CDR2 SVGIG come from the germline V gene (reference sequence). Trimming stripped 4 bases from V and 6 bases from J, with 13 bases between. The CDR3 has 12 residues. This CDR3 reads CAWNSDSFEQYF. Written as DNA, the CDR3 is TGTGCCTGGAACTCGGACAGCTTCGAGCAGTACTTC.

The chain couples TRBV5-1 to TRBJ2-1; tentatively, D is TRBD2 (6 bases). V gave up 1 base and J gave up 2 bases, with 10 bases separating them. Germline CDR1 SGHRS, CDR2 YFSETQ. The CDR3 covers 15 residues. Here the CDR3 reads CASSLFAGTYNEQFF. The CDR3 nucleotides read TGCGCCAGCAGCTTGTTCGCGGGGACCTACAATGAGCAGTTCTTC.

The chain uses TRBV7-9 and TRBJ2-1; 10 bases line up with TRBD2. The CDR3 runs 15 residues. CDR1 and CDR2 (germline): SEHNR, FQNEAQ (reference sequence). The V segment lost 2 bases and the J segment 5 bases; nucleotides outside the gene matches: 3. The CDR3 bases are TGTGCCAGCAGCTTACTAGCGGGAGTTAACAATGAGCAGTTCTTC. It translates to CASSLLAGVNNEQFF. The full variable domain, in which reference TRBV7-9 and TRBJ2-1 provide the parts outside the CDR3, is DTGVSQNPRHKITKRGQNVTFRCDPISEHNRLYWYRQTLGQGPEFLTYFQNEAQLEKSRLLSDRFSAERPKGSFSTLEIQRTEQGDSAMYLCASSLLAGVNNEQFFGPGTRLTVL.

This chain joins TRBV15 and TRBJ2-7, with TRBD1 matching 7 bases. V lost 3 bases to trimming and J lost 3 bases; unmatched junction nucleotides: 5. There are 14 residues in the CDR3. Germline V CDR1 and CDR2: LNHNV, YYDKDF (reference sequence). The CDR3 spells CATSSRDSLYEQYF. The DNA for the CDR3 is TGTGCCACCAGCAGCCGGGACAGTCTCTACGAGCAGTACTTC.

The V call is TRBV6-6, the J call TRBJ2-3; 10 bases line up with TRBD1. J was trimmed by 1 base and V by 5 bases; bases with no gene match: 3. This CDR3 contains 15 residues. The germline V gene encodes CDR1 MNHNY and CDR2 SVGAGI (reference sequence). The DNA of the CDR3 is TGTGCCAGCAGTGACAGGGGGCGGGGCACAGATACGCAGTATTTT. Translating it yields CASSDRGRGTDTQYF.

The chain recombines TRBV9 with TRBJ2-1; maybe TRBD2 (5 bases). CDR1 and CDR2 (germline): SGDLS, YYNGEE. Deletions cut 1 base from V and 9 bases from J, with 17 bases between. The length of the CDR3 is 15 residues. CDR3 nucleotides: TGTGCCAGCAGCGTACTATCCGGGGAGTGGGGTGAGCAGTTCTTC. The encoded protein is CASSVLSGEWGEQFF.

This rearrangement joins TRBV19 to TRBJ1-2, with D perhaps matching TRBD1 (5 bases). Trimming cost V 5 bases and J 0 bases, with 13 bases left between them. This CDR3 is 15 amino acids long. The germline CDR1 and CDR2 sequences are LNHDA and SQIVND (reference sequence). In DNA form, the CDR3 reads TGTGCCAGTAGTCCATGGGGACGGTCTAACTATGGCTACACCTTC. Its translation: CASSPWGRSNYGYTF.

The chain couples TRBV7-2 to TRBJ2-1; TRBD1 matches 9 bases. The junction had 10 bases not matched to a gene; V was cut back by 5 bases and J by 5 bases. This CDR3 spans 16 amino acids. Germline V gene data show CDR1 as SGHTA and CDR2 as FQGNSA. The CDR3 nucleotides are TGTGCCAGCAGCCTAGACAGACAGGGGGGCCACAATGAGCAGTTCTTC. Protein sequence: CASSLDRQGGHNEQFF.

The rearrangement uses TRBV18 and TRBJ1-1, with a tentative D call TRBD1 (5 bases). V was clipped by 3 bases and J by 0 bases, with 11 bases between them. The CDR3 consists of 15 residues. Germline-derived CDR1 and CDR2 are KGHSH and LQKENI. This chain's CDR3 is CASSPTGPMNTEAFF. The CDR3 region has the DNA TGTGCCAGCTCACCGACGGGACCGATGAACACTGAAGCTTTCTTT. Variable domain in full (rest from reference TRBV18 and TRBJ1-1): NAGVMQNPRHLVRRRGQEARLRCSPMKGHSHVYWYRQLPEEGLKFMVYLQKENIIDESGMPKERFSAEFPKEGPSILRIQQVVRGDSAAYFCASSPTGPMNTEAFFGQGTRLTVV.

This clone was seen a few times. The rearrangement links TRBV29-1 to TRBJ2-7; TRBD1 agrees at 8 bases. This CDR3 contains 11 residues. Germline V gives CDR1 SQVTM, CDR2 ANQGSEA. The junction had 6 bases not matched to a gene; V was cut back by 7 bases and J by 7 bases. CDR3 amino acids: CSGYTGGEQYF. Written as DNA, the CDR3 is TGCAGCGGGTATACAGGGGGGGAGCAGTACTTC.

The V and J genes are TRBV29-1 and TRBJ1-1; D is perhaps TRBD1 (6 bases). V lost 6 bases and J lost 1, with 12 bases in between. The CDR3 runs 13 residues. Germline assignment: CDR1 SQVTM and CDR2 ANQGSEA. The CDR3 is CSVQGQPNTEAFF. CDR3 in DNA: TGCAGCGTCCAAGGACAGCCGAACACTGAAGCTTTCTTT.

This chain links TRBV28 with TRBJ2-2; 9 nucleotides agree with TRBD1. CDR1 is MDHEN, CDR2 SYDVKM, per germline. The CDR3 totals 17 residues. Trimming at V came to 6 bases and at J to 6 bases, leaving 14 bases not matched to a gene. CDR3 sequence reads: CASSQGHGTGKSGELFF. In nucleotides, the CDR3 is TGTGCCAGCAGCCAGGGCCACGGGACAGGGAAATCCGGGGAGCTGTTTTTT. Using reference TRBV28 and TRBJ2-2 for the parts outside the CDR3, the full variable domain is DVKVTQSSRYLVKRTGEKVFLECVQDMDHENMFWYRQDPGLGLRLIYFSYDVKMKEKGDIPEGYSVSREKKERFSLILESASTNQTSMYLCASSQGHGTGKSGELFFGEGSRLTVL.

This chain links TRBV29-1 with TRBJ1-1; 8 nucleotides agree with TRBD1. Looked up from germline, CDR1 is SQVTM and CDR2 is ANQGSEA. The CDR3 sequence is 13 residues long. V lost 2 bases and J lost 11; bases outside the gene matches: 10. CDR3 residues: CSVETGQGGTAFF. The CDR3 bases are TGCAGCGTTGAAACCGGACAGGGAGGTACGGCTTTCTTT.

As DNA, the CDR3 is TGTGCCAGCAGGATATTCCGGACAGGGAACACCGGGGAGCTGTTTTTT. Its protein product is CASRIFRTGNTGELFF. This sequence joins TRBV6-6 and TRBJ2-2; TRBD1 agrees at 7 bases. The V gene's germline CDR1 is MNHNY and CDR2 SVGAGI (reference sequence). There are 16 residues in the CDR3. Trimming took 6 bases from V and 1 from J; bases not matched to a gene: 8.

V usage is TRBV6-5 and J usage is TRBJ1-2; D perhaps matches TRBD1 (6 bases). Germline CDR1 reads MNHEY; CDR2 reads SVGAGI. V lost 2 bases to trimming and J lost 1 base, with 14 bases between them. CDR3 length: 16 residues. Here the CDR3 reads CASSYTTGQFNYGYTF. CDR3 nucleotide sequence: TGTGCCAGCAGTTACACAACCGGACAGTTTAACTATGGCTACACCTTC.

The chain recombines TRBV4-1 with TRBJ2-5; D remains unclear. Germline CDR1 and CDR2: MGHRA and YSYEKL. V gave up 4 bases and J gave up 1 base, with 16 bases separating them. The CDR3 is made up of 16 amino acids. CDR3 in DNA: TGCGCCAGCAGCCCGCGGCTCCAGGAACTCCAAGAGACCCAGTACTTC. Translating it yields CASSPRLQELQETQYF.

The gene calls are TRBV23-1 and TRBJ1-2; no clear D. Being an ORF, TRBV23-1 has a function that is uncertain. Trimming removed 3 bases at V and 2 bases at J, with 10 bases between. The CDR3 spans 14 residues. CDR3 region: CASSHPGGNYGYTF. The CDR3 DNA follows: TGCGCCAGCAGTCACCCCGGTGGGAACTATGGCTACACCTTC.

This clone was seen only once. V and J are TRBV15 and TRBJ2-5, with D possibly matching TRBD1 (7 bases). V dropped 2 bases and J dropped 4 bases, with 8 bases sitting between them. Germline V lookup: CDR1 LNHNV, CDR2 YYDKDF (reference sequence). This CDR3 is built from 13 residues. For the CDR3, the DNA is TGTGCCACCAGCAGACAGGGGGGAGAGACCCAGTACTTC. Encoded protein: CATSRQGGETQYF.

The V call is TRBV5-1, the J call TRBJ2-2; TRBD1 matches 8 bases. This CDR3 spans 16 amino acids. Germline CDR1 SGHRS, CDR2 YFSETQ. J was trimmed by 6 bases and V by 4 bases; bases with no gene match: 11. The chain's CDR3 is CASSLNPPQGAGELFF. CDR3 sequence (DNA): TGCGCCAGCAGCCTAAACCCCCCACAGGGGGCCGGGGAGCTGTTTTTT. The variable domain in full, with the rest retrieved from reference TRBV5-1 and TRBJ2-2, is KAGVTQTPRYLIKTRGQQVTLSCSPISGHRSVSWYQQTPGQGLQFLFEYFSETQRNKGNFPGRFSGRQFSNSRSEMNVSTLELGDSALYLCASSLNPPQGAGELFFGEGSRLTVL.

The genes are TRBV5-6 and TRBJ1-5, with 7 bases lining up with TRBD1. The CDR3 covers 15 residues. J lost 6 bases, V lost 4 bases, and 10 bases had no gene match. Germline CDR1 is SGHDT and CDR2 is YYEEEE. The CDR3 DNA sequence: TGTGCCAGCAGCCAAGGGGGCAGGGGGATTCAGCCCCAGCATTTT. Translating gives CASSQGGRGIQPQHF.

The V call is TRBV27, the J call TRBJ2-3; 9 bases align to TRBD2. Germline CDR1 MNHEY, CDR2 SMNVEV (reference sequence). The CDR3 length is 17 residues. Trimming at V came to 4 bases and at J to 7 bases, leaving 15 bases not matched to a gene. CDR3 nucleotides: TGTGCCAGCAGTTCAAATAGCGGGAGAGGGTCAGGTAATACGCAGTATTTT. Translation gives CASSSNSGRGSGNTQYF.

The V gene is TRBV5-1, the J gene TRBJ2-7, with TRBD2 identical over 14 bases. CDR3 length equals 16 residues. Per the germline V gene, CDR1 is SGHRS and CDR2 is YFSETQ. J was trimmed by 5 bases and V by 4 bases; bases with no gene match: 8. Written as DNA, the CDR3 is TGCGCCAGCAGCCCCGCGACTAGCGGGAGGGACGACGAGCAGTACTTC. Translating it yields CASSPATSGRDDEQYF.

The V gene is TRBV5-1, the J gene TRBJ1-4; TRBD1 matches at 7 bases. In germline, CDR1 is SGHRS, CDR2 YFSETQ. Trimming took 2 bases from V and 5 from J; bases not matched to a gene: 9. The CDR3 runs to 16 residues. CDR3 amino acids: CASSFRPGQSNEKLFF. The DNA of the CDR3 is TGCGCCAGCAGCTTTCGTCCGGGACAGTCGAATGAAAAACTGTTTTTT.

The chain has TRBV7-9 and TRBJ1-4; TRBD1 agrees at 10 bases. The CDR3 consists of 15 residues. CDR1 and CDR2 (germline): SEHNR, FQNEAQ (reference sequence). V gave up 4 bases and J gave up 4 bases; unmatched junction bases: 3. CDR3 loop: CASSSGQGNNEKLFF. The CDR3, as DNA: TGTGCCAGCAGCTCGGGACAGGGGAATAATGAAAAACTGTTTTTT.

This clone was recorded a few times. The rearrangement joins TRBV19 to TRBJ1-2, with TRBD1 matching 7 bases. CDR3 length equals 14 residues. The V gene end was trimmed by 5 bases and the J gene end by 6 bases; junction bases not matched to a gene: 9. CDR1 and CDR2 from the germline V gene are LNHDA and SQIVND (reference sequence). The CDR3 nucleotides are TGTGCCAGTAGTCCTCCCCCGGGACAGAATGGCTACACCTTC. Its translation: CASSPPPGQNGYTF.

This chain uses TRBV10-3 with TRBJ1-2; D is uncertain. The CDR3 totals 13 residues. The V gene's germline CDR1 is ENHRY and CDR2 SYGVKD. With 3 bases removed from V and 0 bases from J, the gap between germline ends came to 5 bases. The CDR3 coding sequence is TGTGCCATCAGTGACCCACCTAACTATGGCTACACCTTC. It yields the protein CAISDPPNYGYTF.

The chain combines TRBV6-6 with TRBJ1-1; D unclear. Between the trimmed V and J ends, which lost 6 bases and 5 bases, there was a span of 13 bases. This CDR3 comprises 13 residues. CDR1 is MNHNY and CDR2 is SVGAGI in the germline V gene (reference sequence). The CDR3 nucleotides are TGTGCCAGCAGCCCGCCGGGGAAAACTGAAGCTTTCTTT. This codes for CASSPPGKTEAFF.

The J gene is TRBJ1-1, the V gene TRBV30; the D is unclear. Looked up from germline, CDR1 is GTSNPN and CDR2 is SVGIG (reference sequence). The CDR3 length is 14 residues. Trimming took 2 bases from V and 1 from J, leaving 11 bases between them. In DNA form, the CDR3 reads TGTGCCTGGAGTAGAGGAGCGGAGAACACTGAAGCTTTCTTT. As protein: CAWSRGAENTEAFF.

The chain has TRBV6-5 and TRBJ2-4, with no clear D. The ends were cut back, 7 bases at V and 7 bases at J, with 8 bases in the middle. Germline V gives CDR1 MNHEY, CDR2 SVGAGI. The CDR3 runs to 11 residues. The CDR3 sequence: CASKGSNIQYF. As DNA, the CDR3 is TGTGCCAGCAAGGGATCTAACATTCAGTACTTC.